Listed here are 20 T cell receptor beta chains from one sample, sequenced in a study of blood T cell repertoires in COVID-19. This table comes from immunoSEQ multiplex PCR, and its TCRdb copy is limited to in-frame clones, with some not included. The sample contains about 230,000 clones, 85% to 90% of which appear only once. Sequencing was done on a sample of peripheral blood. These receptors came from a middle-aged man with COVID-19, enrolled during active disease.

The genes are TRBV28 and TRBJ2-7, with a tentative D call TRBD1 (5 bases). CDR1 and CDR2 (germline): MDHEN, SYDVKM. CDR3 length: 14 amino acids. Trimming took 3 bases from V and 3 from J, leaving 12 bases between them. Here the CDR3 reads CASSFPGLSYEQYF. The CDR3, as DNA: TGTGCCAGCAGTTTTCCAGGGCTCAGCTACGAGCAGTACTTC. Filled out from reference TRBV28 and TRBJ2-7, the complete variable domain reads DVKVTQSSRYLVKRTGEKVFLECVQDMDHENMFWYRQDPGLGLRLIYFSYDVKMKEKGDIPEGYSVSREKKERFSLILESASTNQTSMYLCASSFPGLSYEQYFGPGTRLTVT.

J is TRBJ2-1 and V is TRBV18, with 14 nucleotides matching TRBD2. J lost 9 bases, V lost 3 bases, and 13 bases had no gene match. The CDR3 is 18 residues long. CDR1 and CDR2 from the germline V gene are KGHSH and LQKENI. CDR3 residues: CASSPTAPGLAGDVEQFF. The CDR3 DNA reads as TGTGCCAGCTCACCGACAGCACCGGGACTAGCGGGAGATGTTGAGCAGTTCTTC.

The gene calls are TRBV9 and TRBJ1-6; D is ambiguous. The CDR3 is made up of 13 amino acids. The V and J ends lost 2 bases and 4 bases respectively, with 4 bases between them. CDR1 and CDR2 from the germline V gene are SGDLS and YYNGEE. The CDR3 loop is CASSVRYNSPLHF. DNA for the CDR3: TGTGCCAGCAGCGTCAGGTATAATTCACCCCTCCACTTT.

This chain joins TRBV6-5 and TRBJ1-4; D gene ambiguous. CDR1 is MNHEY and CDR2 is SVGAGI in the germline V gene. The CDR3 loop spans 14 amino acids. V was cut by 6 bases and J by 2 bases, with 10 bases left in between. The CDR3 coding sequence is TGTGCCAGCAGCTGGGAGAGGACTAATGAAAAACTGTTTTTT. It encodes CASSWERTNEKLFF.

This sequence joins TRBV4-1 and TRBJ2-7; weak D call: TRBD2 (5 bases). Germline assignment: CDR1 MGHRA and CDR2 YSYEKL. With 3 bases removed from V and 5 bases from J, the gap between germline ends came to 14 bases. CDR3 length: 14 amino acids. As DNA, the CDR3 is TGCGCCAGCAGCCATCCGGGAAATATCCACGAGCAGTACTTC. This codes for CASSHPGNIHEQYF.

This chain connects TRBV6-5 to TRBJ1-3, with 10 bases identical to TRBD1. The CDR3 runs 15 residues. Per the germline V gene, CDR1 is MNHEY and CDR2 is SVGAGI. J gave up 4 bases and V 4 bases, and 4 bases lay outside the gene matches. The CDR3 is CASSSTGGEGNTIYF. DNA for the CDR3: TGTGCCAGCAGTTCGACAGGGGGCGAAGGAAACACCATATATTTT.

J is TRBJ1-2 and V is TRBV18; TRBD1 might be the D (6 bases). Germline CDR1 and CDR2: KGHSH and LQKENI. CDR3 length: 15 residues. Between the trimmed V and J ends, which lost 2 bases and 6 bases, there was a span of 16 bases. CDR3 loop: CASSPSGSAGDGYTF. As DNA, the CDR3 is TGTGCCAGCTCACCATCGGGATCGGCAGGGGATGGCTACACCTTC. Variable domain in full (rest from reference TRBV18 and TRBJ1-2): NAGVMQNPRHLVRRRGQEARLRCSPMKGHSHVYWYRQLPEEGLKFMVYLQKENIIDESGMPKERFSAEFPKEGPSILRIQQVVRGDSAAYFCASSPSGSAGDGYTFGSGTRLTVV.

The chain combines TRBV2 with TRBJ2-5, with 10 bases identical to TRBD2. The CDR3 totals 15 residues. The J segment lost 5 bases and the V segment lost 7 bases, leaving 10 bases of the junction unmatched. Germline V lookup: CDR1 SNHLY, CDR2 FYNNEI. CDR3 DNA: TGTGCCAGCAAAGCGGGAGGGCCGTATCTGGAGACCCAGTACTTC. Its translation is CASKAGGPYLETQYF. Drawing the rest from reference TRBV2 and TRBJ2-5, the complete variable domain is EPEVTQTPSHQVTQMGQEVILRCVPISNHLYFYWYRQILGQKVEFLVSFYNNEISEKSEIFDDQFSVERPDGSNFTLKIRSTKLEDSAMYFCASKAGGPYLETQYFGPGTRLLVL.

There are a few counts of this clone. The chain employs TRBV6-5 and TRBJ2-7; possibly TRBD2 for D (5 bases). Trimming took 0 bases from V and 3 from J, leaving 9 bases between them. Germline V lookup: CDR1 MNHEY, CDR2 SVGAGI. The CDR3 length is 14 residues. CDR3 nucleotides: TGTGCCAGCAGTTACTCGGGCGGGCGCTACGAGCAGTACTTC. This codes for CASSYSGGRYEQYF.

This clone was recorded only once. The genes are TRBV29-1 and TRBJ2-3; D is possibly TRBD2 (6 bases). The V end was cut by 1 base, the J end by 2 bases, with 19 bases between. The length of the CDR3 is 17 residues. The germline V gene has CDR1 SQVTM and CDR2 ANQGSEA. CDR3 DNA: TGCAGCGTTGAAGCCCCCCTGGGGGGTCGCCTCACAGATACGCAGTATTTT. Translating gives CSVEAPLGGRLTDTQYF.

This sequence joins TRBV6-5 and TRBJ1-2; unclear D gene. This CDR3 spans 13 amino acids. V was clipped by 2 bases and J by 4 bases, with 8 bases between them. Germline lookup yields CDR1 MNHEY and CDR2 SVGAGI. The CDR3 coding sequence is TGTGCCAGCAGTTACGAGAATGGCTATGGCTACACCTTC. Its translation is CASSYENGYGYTF.

This rearrangement joins TRBV19 to TRBJ1-4, with D maybe TRBD1 (6 bases). Trimming stripped 3 bases from V and 7 bases from J, with 15 bases between. CDR1 is LNHDA and CDR2 is SQIVND in the germline V gene (reference sequence). The CDR3 has 15 amino acids. CDR3 coding DNA: TGTGCCAGTAGTATTATTGGACAGAGGGGTGAAAAACTGTTTTTT. Its translation: CASSIIGQRGEKLFF.

The rearrangement links TRBV6-5 to TRBJ1-5, with 8 positions matching TRBD1. Germline V gene sequence: CDR1 MNHEY, CDR2 SVGAGI. The J segment lost 11 bases and the V segment lost 7 bases, leaving 7 bases of the junction unmatched. This CDR3 spans 12 amino acids. CDR3 region: CASTQQGGTQHF. CDR3 DNA sequence: TGTGCCAGCACCCAACAGGGGGGTACCCAGCATTTT.

The gene calls are TRBV15 and TRBJ1-1, with D perhaps matching TRBD1 (5 bases). The CDR3 is 15 residues long. Germline values: CDR1 LNHNV, CDR2 YYDKDF (reference sequence). Trimming shortened V by 0 bases and J by 7 bases, and 15 bases separated the two germline ends. CDR3 sequence: CATSRDQALGGEAFF. The CDR3, as DNA: TGTGCCACCAGCAGAGATCAGGCGTTGGGGGGTGAAGCTTTCTTT. Together with reference TRBV15 and TRBJ1-1, the CDR3 gives the full variable domain: DAMVIQNPRYQVTQFGKPVTLSCSQTLNHNVMYWYQQKSSQAPKLLFHYYDKDFNNEADTPDNFQSRRPNTSFCFLDIRSPGLGDTAMYLCATSRDQALGGEAFFGQGTRLTVV.

This clone was seen only once. This chain uses TRBV4-2 with TRBJ2-7; 8 bases map to TRBD1. The CDR3 sequence is 16 residues long. Trimming removed 3 bases from V and 2 bases from J; junction bases left unmatched: 9. Per the germline V gene, CDR1 is LGHNA and CDR2 is YNFKEQ. The CDR3 bases are TGTGCCAGCAGCCACGCTCCGGGACAGGCCGCCTACGAGCAGTACTTC. This translates into CASSHAPGQAAYEQYF.

The J gene is TRBJ2-7, the V gene TRBV7-9, with 9 nucleotides matching TRBD1. V shed 5 bases and J 5 bases; nucleotides not matched to a gene: 10. Germline CDR1 reads SEHNR; CDR2 reads FQNEAQ (reference sequence). This CDR3 spans 15 amino acids. As DNA, the CDR3 is TGTGCCAGCAGCCACCGGGACAGGGTCAGCAACGAGCAGTACTTC. This sequence encodes CASSHRDRVSNEQYF.

The chain links TRBV10-1 to TRBJ2-7, with a tentative D call TRBD2 (7 bases). Trimming stripped 8 bases from V and 2 bases from J, with 16 bases between. Germline assignment: CDR1 WNHNN and CDR2 SYGVQD (reference sequence). The CDR3 is 14 amino acids. The CDR3 protein is CASSGGGGTYEQYF. The CDR3 coding sequence is TGCGCCAGCTCCGGGGGAGGGGGAACCTACGAGCAGTACTTC.

This clone was seen only once. The chain's CDR3 is CASSNPGVEAFF. For the CDR3, the DNA is TGTGCCAGCAGTAACCCCGGAGTTGAAGCTTTCTTT. V is TRBV6-6 and J is TRBJ1-1, with D uncertain. V was shortened by 5 bases and J by 7 bases, with 11 bases between the two germline ends. From germline, CDR1 is MNHNY and CDR2 SVGAGI (reference sequence). The CDR3 is 12 residues long.

The CDR3 region has the DNA TGTGCCAGCAGTCCTAGCGGGGGTGTAGAGACCCAGTACTTC. This codes for CASSPSGGVETQYF. The J gene is TRBJ2-5, the V gene TRBV6-5; TRBD2 aligns across 10 bases. Per germline, CDR1 MNHEY and CDR2 SVGAGI. CDR3 length equals 14 residues. V lost 5 bases and J lost 4; bases outside the gene matches: 4.

The V and J genes are TRBV6-2 or TRBV6-3 and TRBJ2-5; 7 bases line up with TRBD1. This CDR3 contains 18 residues. Germline V gene data show CDR1 as MNHEY and CDR2 as SVGEGT. Unmatched junction bases numbered 16, after V lost 3 bases and J lost 3 bases. The CDR3 DNA sequence: TGTGCCAGCAGTTATGAGGAATGGACAGGTTGGTCAAAAGAGACCCAGTACTTC. This translates into CASSYEEWTGWSKETQYF.